Reported below is one T cell receptor beta chain. These data belong to a study of control samples from healthy donors and cancer patients. Germline loops: CDR1 MDHEN, CDR2 SYDVKM. Trimming shortened V by 3 bases and J by 2 bases, and 1 base separated the two germline ends. This CDR3 contains 11 residues. Only in-frame clones appear in the TCRdb table, and some are missing; sequencing was by immunoSEQ multiplex PCR. The table lists 140,000 or so clones, 75% to 95% of them singletons. This receptor was identified in a man aged 30 to 45 in good health. The chain joins TRBV28 to TRBJ1-1; D call uncertain. Sequencing was carried out using blood. The CDR3: CASSFNTEAFF. CDR3 DNA sequence: TGTGCCAGCAGTTTTAACACTGAAGCTTTCTTT.